This TCR beta chain is from a study of blood T cell repertoires in COVID-19. The CDR3 contains 14 residues. The V gene's germline CDR1 is SGHNT and CDR2 YYREEE (reference sequence). V was pared by 3 bases and J by 5 bases, with 14 bases between. Sequenced by immunoSEQ multiplex PCR; TCRdb stores in-frame clones only, minus some. Of roughly 200,000 clones in the sample, roughly 90% were seen once. Source material: peripheral blood. The V and J genes are TRBV5-4 and TRBJ2-5, with TRBD2 as a possible D gene (7 bases). This TCR was sampled from a man in his forties or fifties with acute or convalescent COVID-19. The CDR3 coding sequence is TGTGCCAGCAGCTCGTGGGGGGGCTCTGAGACCCAGTACTTC. Its protein product is CASSSWGGSETQYF.